Listed below are T cell receptor beta chains from one sample, sequenced in a study of metastatic and nonmetastatic thyroid tumors. Using MiXCR, TCRdb re-called clones from the PCR reads. The table shows roughly 33,000 clones, with 15% to 20% occurring only once. Sample: blood. Every receptor here comes from a male donor with papillary thyroid cancer or a benign thyroid nodule (not recorded which). Some clones in this sample may be carry-over from other donors' samples. CDR3s include the opening cysteine and the closing phenylalanine or tryptophan. D genes are given only for firm matches. The size field is filled for only some rows; it gives once, few, many or a size class.

V gene: TRBV6-5
clone size: many
D gene: NA
J gene: TRBJ1-5
CDR3 DNA: TGTGCCAGCAGTTACTCGAGGCCAGAGAATCAGCCCCAGCATTTT
CDR3 protein: CASSYSRPENQPQHF

V gene: TRBV6-1
clone size: many
D gene: TRBD1
J gene: TRBJ1-5
CDR3 DNA: TGTGCCAGCAGTCGAGGGACAGGGGTTGATCAGCCCCAGCATTTT
CDR3 protein: CASSRGTGVDQPQHF

V gene: TRBV6-2/TRBV6-3
clone size: NA
D gene: NA
J gene: TRBJ2-3
CDR3 DNA: TGTGCCAGCAGCTACCTACGGAAAACTAGCACAGATACGCAGTATTTT
CDR3 protein: CASSYLRKTSTDTQYF

V gene: TRBV12-3/TRBV12-4
clone size: NA
D gene: TRBD2
J gene: TRBJ2-2
CDR3 DNA: TGTGCCAGCAGTATCCACCTAGCGGGAGTCTCCGGGGAGCTGTTTTTT
CDR3 protein: CASSIHLAGVSGELFF

V gene: TRBV6-5
clone size: many
D gene: NA
J gene: TRBJ1-4
CDR3 DNA: TGTGCCAGCAGTTACACAGCCTCAACTAATGAAAAACTGTTTTTT
CDR3 protein: CASSYTASTNEKLFF

V gene: TRBV28
clone size: many
D gene: NA
J gene: TRBJ1-5
CDR3 DNA: TGTGCCAGCAGCTCGGATGGAAATCAGCCCCAGCATTTT
CDR3 protein: CASSSDGNQPQHF

V gene: TRBV7-9
clone size: NA
D gene: NA
J gene: TRBJ2-7
CDR3 DNA: TGTGCCAGCAGGTGCGGGGCCGGGACAGCCTACGAGCAGTACTTC
CDR3 protein: CASRCGAGTAYEQYF

V gene: TRBV18
clone size: many
D gene: TRBD1
J gene: TRBJ2-1
CDR3 DNA: TGTGCCAGCTCCGGTAGCCGGGACAGGGGGGAGCAGTTCTTC
CDR3 protein: CASSGSRDRGEQFF

V gene: TRBV6-6
clone size: few
D gene: NA
J gene: TRBJ2-1
CDR3 DNA: TGTGCCAGCAGTTACACTCGGCCCAACAATGAGCAGTTCTTC
CDR3 protein: CASSYTRPNNEQFF

V gene: TRBV7-9
clone size: many
D gene: NA
J gene: TRBJ2-1
CDR3 DNA: TGTGCCAGCAGCTTAGGCGCGCGACACCACTCCTACAATGAGCAGTTCTTC
CDR3 protein: CASSLGARHHSYNEQFF

V gene: TRBV24-1
clone size: many
D gene: TRBD1
J gene: TRBJ2-2
CDR3 DNA: TGTGCCACCAGGACCGGGACAGCCCTCACCGGGGAGCTGTTTTTT
CDR3 protein: CATRTGTALTGELFF

V gene: TRBV4-1
clone size: NA
D gene: TRBD2
J gene: TRBJ2-7
CDR3 DNA: TGCGCCAGCAGACAAGAACTAGCGGTCGTCTACGAGCAGTACTTC
CDR3 protein: CASRQELAVVYEQYF

V gene: TRBV5-6
clone size: NA
D gene: TRBD1
J gene: TRBJ2-5
CDR3 DNA: TGTGCCAGCAGCTTGACCTGGGACAGGGTTGAAGAGACCCAGTACTTC
CDR3 protein: CASSLTWDRVEETQYF

V gene: TRBV7-1
clone size: few
D gene: NA
J gene: TRBJ1-2
CDR3 DNA: TGTGCCAGCAGCTCCGTAGGGGGGACATCAAGGGGGAAAAGGCCGTACTATGGCTACACCTTC
CDR3 protein: CASSSVGGTSRGKRPYYGYTF

V gene: TRBV6-1
clone size: few
D gene: NA
J gene: TRBJ1-1
CDR3 DNA: TGTGCCAGAAGTGAAGCGCGGGTGGGGACTGAAGCTTTCTTT
CDR3 protein: CARSEARVGTEAFF

V gene: TRBV20-1
clone size: NA
D gene: NA
J gene: TRBJ2-5
CDR3 DNA: TGCAGTGGGGATACGGACGCTAAAGAGACCCATTACTTC
CDR3 protein: CSGDTDAKETHYF

V gene: TRBV12-3/TRBV12-4
clone size: few
D gene: NA
J gene: TRBJ2-2
CDR3 DNA: TGTGCCAGCATCCCATCGGTTGCTCTAGACACCGGGGAGCTGTTTTTT
CDR3 protein: CASIPSVALDTGELFF

V gene: TRBV10-1
clone size: many
D gene: NA
J gene: TRBJ2-3
CDR3 DNA: TGCGCCAGCAGTGATCGGCCTACTACTAGCACAGATACGCAGTATTTT
CDR3 protein: CASSDRPTTSTDTQYF

V gene: TRBV4-1
clone size: many
D gene: NA
J gene: TRBJ2-5
CDR3 DNA: TGCGCCAGCAGCCTCTATCCCCCCGGACAGCTACAAGAGACCCAGTACTTC
CDR3 protein: CASSLYPPGQLQETQYF

V gene: TRBV28
clone size: many
D gene: NA
J gene: TRBJ2-3
CDR3 DNA: TGTGCCAGCAGTTCGTCCGACAGGGGACTAAGCACAGATACGCAGTATTTT
CDR3 protein: CASSSSDRGLSTDTQYF

V gene: TRBV10-3
clone size: many
D gene: TRBD2
J gene: TRBJ2-3
CDR3 DNA: TGTGCCATCAGTGAAAGGACTAGCGGGGAAACAGATACGCAGTATTTT
CDR3 protein: CAISERTSGETDTQYF

V gene: TRBV6-1
clone size: medium-sized
D gene: NA
J gene: TRBJ2-2
CDR3 DNA: TGTGCCAGCATCGAAATCCGGAGGAAGGGAACCGGGGAGCTGTTTTTT
CDR3 protein: CASIEIRRKGTGELFF

V gene: TRBV28
clone size: many
D gene: NA
J gene: TRBJ2-4
CDR3 DNA: TGTGCCAGCAGTTTACCCCGGGGCAGGCGGCTGGGAGAGCTAGCCAAAAACTTTCAGTACTTC
CDR3 protein: CASSLPRGRRLGELAKNFQYF

V gene: TRBV9
clone size: many
D gene: NA
J gene: TRBJ2-1
CDR3 DNA: TGTGCCAGCAGCGTCTCAGGGAGCTCCTACAATGAGCAGTTCTTC
CDR3 protein: CASSVSGSSYNEQFF

V gene: TRBV4-2
clone size: many
D gene: NA
J gene: TRBJ2-1
CDR3 DNA: TGTGCCAGCAGCGGGGGTAACTCCTACAATGAGCAGTTCTTC
CDR3 protein: CASSGGNSYNEQFF

V gene: TRBV24-1
clone size: NA
D gene: TRBD2
J gene: TRBJ2-1
CDR3 DNA: TGTGCCACCAGTGCCCCCGGACGCGGGAGGGCCAATGAGCAGTTCTTC
CDR3 protein: CATSAPGRGRANEQFF

V gene: TRBV3-1
clone size: many
D gene: NA
J gene: TRBJ1-5
CDR3 DNA: TGTGCCAGCAGCCACTCGCAGTCTGGGGACAATCAGCCCCAGCATTTT
CDR3 protein: CASSHSQSGDNQPQHF

V gene: TRBV10-3
clone size: many
D gene: NA
J gene: TRBJ1-3
CDR3 DNA: TGTGCCATCAGTGTCCAAAGCGGGGGAAACACCATATATTTT
CDR3 protein: CAISVQSGGNTIYF

V gene: TRBV11-1
clone size: many
D gene: NA
J gene: TRBJ2-1
CDR3 DNA: TGTGCCAGCAGCTTAGCGGTCAACAGGCCCCACAATGAGCAGTTCTTC
CDR3 protein: CASSLAVNRPHNEQFF

V gene: TRBV14
clone size: many
D gene: TRBD1
J gene: TRBJ2-5
CDR3 DNA: TGTGCCAGCAGCCCCCTCCTGACAGGGATCGGAGAGACCCAGTACTTC
CDR3 protein: CASSPLLTGIGETQYF

V gene: TRBV12-3/TRBV12-4
clone size: NA
D gene: TRBD1
J gene: TRBJ1-6
CDR3 DNA: TGTGACAGCACCCTGACAGGGGGCGGATCAACCCTCCACTTT
CDR3 protein: CDSTLTGGGSTLHF

V gene: TRBV6-4
clone size: many
D gene: NA
J gene: TRBJ2-3
CDR3 DNA: TGTGCCAGCAGTGAGGGAGATACGCAGTATTTT
CDR3 protein: CASSEGDTQYF

V gene: TRBV7-2
clone size: many
D gene: NA
J gene: TRBJ2-7
CDR3 DNA: TGTGCCAGCAGCCCCGGACCTTACTACGAGCAGTACTTC
CDR3 protein: CASSPGPYYEQYF

V gene: TRBV20-1
clone size: NA
D gene: TRBD2
J gene: TRBJ2-2
CDR3 DNA: TGCAGTGCTAGAACGTCTAGCGGGGGGGAGCTGTTTTTT
CDR3 protein: CSARTSSGGELFF

V gene: TRBV27
clone size: medium-sized
D gene: NA
J gene: TRBJ2-3
CDR3 DNA: TGTGCCAGCAGAGGAGGGGGGAGGGGGGATACGCAGTATTTT
CDR3 protein: CASRGGGRGDTQYF

V gene: TRBV6-1
clone size: medium-sized
D gene: TRBD1
J gene: TRBJ1-5
CDR3 DNA: TGTGCCAGCAGTCCCCGGGAAGGGGGCACCAATCAGCCCCAGCATTTT
CDR3 protein: CASSPREGGTNQPQHF

V gene: TRBV28
clone size: many
D gene: NA
J gene: TRBJ1-2
CDR3 DNA: TGTGCCAGTCGCCCCGCTGGGGGCAACTATGGCTACACCTTC
CDR3 protein: CASRPAGGNYGYTF

V gene: TRBV13
clone size: many
D gene: TRBD1
J gene: TRBJ2-7
CDR3 DNA: TGTGCCAGCAGCTCCCCACCGGGACAGGCCTACGAGCAGTACTTC
CDR3 protein: CASSSPPGQAYEQYF

V gene: TRBV20-1
clone size: NA
D gene: NA
J gene: TRBJ2-2
CDR3 DNA: TGCAGTGCTAGAGTTGGGTCCGGGGAGCTGTTTTTT
CDR3 protein: CSARVGSGELFF

V gene: TRBV5-1
clone size: NA
D gene: NA
J gene: TRBJ2-3
CDR3 DNA: TGCGCCAGCAGCTTGGCTGGCGAAACAGATACGCAGTATTTT
CDR3 protein: CASSLAGETDTQYF

V gene: TRBV5-1
clone size: many
D gene: TRBD2
J gene: TRBJ2-7
CDR3 DNA: TGCGCCAGCAGCTTGGATACTAGCGGGAACTACGAGCAGTACTTC
CDR3 protein: CASSLDTSGNYEQYF

V gene: TRBV19
clone size: few
D gene: NA
J gene: TRBJ2-3
CDR3 DNA: TGTGCCAGTAGGATAGAGGGGGCAGATACGCAGTATTTT
CDR3 protein: CASRIEGADTQYF

V gene: TRBV28
clone size: medium-sized
D gene: TRBD1
J gene: TRBJ1-2
CDR3 DNA: TGTGCCAGCAGTTCATTTGGGGGACAGGGAGAGAACTATGGCTACACCTTC
CDR3 protein: CASSSFGGQGENYGYTF

V gene: TRBV18
clone size: many
D gene: NA
J gene: TRBJ1-1
CDR3 DNA: TGTGCCAGCCAAGAGGGGGGGAACACTGAAGCTTTCTTT
CDR3 protein: CASQEGGNTEAFF

V gene: TRBV5-1
clone size: NA
D gene: NA
J gene: TRBJ1-2
CDR3 DNA: TGCGCCAGCAGCTCGGACTGCGTCCCCTATGGCTACACCTTC
CDR3 protein: CASSSDCVPYGYTF

V gene: TRBV20-1
clone size: NA
D gene: TRBD2
J gene: TRBJ2-1
CDR3 DNA: TGCAGCGTTCGAGTCAGCGGGAGCTCCTACAATGAGCAGTTCTTC
CDR3 protein: CSVRVSGSSYNEQFF

V gene: TRBV11-1
clone size: NA
D gene: NA
J gene: TRBJ2-1
CDR3 DNA: TGTGCCAGCAGCTTAGCATATGGCGCGCGGGTTGAGCAGTTCTTC
CDR3 protein: CASSLAYGARVEQFF

V gene: TRBV29-1
clone size: few
D gene: TRBD2
J gene: TRBJ2-1
CDR3 DNA: TGCAGCGTTGACCTTAGCGGGTCCTACAATGAGCAGTTCTTC
CDR3 protein: CSVDLSGSYNEQFF

V gene: TRBV7-9
clone size: NA
D gene: NA
J gene: TRBJ2-1
CDR3 DNA: TGTGCCAGCAGCTTAGGGGGTTGGGCCCCCAATGAGCAGTTCTTC
CDR3 protein: CASSLGGWAPNEQFF

V gene: TRBV4-1
clone size: many
D gene: NA
J gene: TRBJ2-7
CDR3 DNA: TGCGCCAGCAGCCAAGCATTGGGCGGGGGCTCTCTTTACGAGCAGTACTTC
CDR3 protein: CASSQALGGGSLYEQYF

V gene: TRBV28
clone size: many
D gene: TRBD1
J gene: TRBJ1-5
CDR3 DNA: TGTGCCAGCAGCTTATCTAGGGGACAGGTGGCTAATCAGCCCCAGCATTTT
CDR3 protein: CASSLSRGQVANQPQHF

V gene: TRBV11-2
clone size: once
D gene: NA
J gene: TRBJ1-5
CDR3 DNA: TGTGCCAGCAGCTTAGGCCACGTACAAAGCCTTTCGGGCAATCAGCCCCAGCATTTT
CDR3 protein: CASSLGHVQSLSGNQPQHF

V gene: TRBV12-3/TRBV12-4
clone size: few
D gene: NA
J gene: TRBJ2-7
CDR3 DNA: TGTGCCAGCGGAGCGGCGGTTGAGCAGTACTTC
CDR3 protein: CASGAAVEQYF

V gene: TRBV28
clone size: medium-sized
D gene: NA
J gene: TRBJ2-3
CDR3 DNA: TGTGCCAGCAAACTGTACGGTCCTAGCACAGATACGCAGTATTTT
CDR3 protein: CASKLYGPSTDTQYF

V gene: TRBV6-1
clone size: few
D gene: TRBD1
J gene: TRBJ1-1
CDR3 DNA: TGTGCCAGTGAGCCGGGACAGGGCGCCTACACTGAAGCTTTCTTT
CDR3 protein: CASEPGQGAYTEAFF